This T cell receptor beta chain originates from a study of shared clonotypes between healthy human individuals. Across the whole study: Per donor, CD8 memory used one plate, CD8 naive used two, CD4 memory used three and CD4 naive used three.

Study-wide findings and caveats: The study found lower generation probabilities in non-shared clonotypes than in those shared by all four donors.

The assay ran at deep level. TCRdb's copy holds only in-frame clones and misses some; the assay was immunoSEQ multiplex PCR. The data contain some 1.4 million clones, roughly 96% of them singletons. This clone occurred once. Its antigen is unknown. This sample includes further DNA sequences coding for the same CDR3. Trimming removed 5 bases at V and 3 bases at J, with 8 bases between. Germline V gene data show CDR1 as LNHDA and CDR2 as SQIVND (reference sequence). The CDR3 consists of 12 residues. The TCR sequence derives from a man aged 30 to 45 in good health. Specimen: naive CD4+ T cells sorted from blood. Subset: CD45RA+ positively selected. V and J are TRBV19 and TRBJ2-7; D is possibly TRBD1 (5 bases). The CDR3 DNA reads as TGTGCCAGTAGTGGGGCGAGCTACGAGCAGTACTTC. It translates to CASSGASYEQYF.